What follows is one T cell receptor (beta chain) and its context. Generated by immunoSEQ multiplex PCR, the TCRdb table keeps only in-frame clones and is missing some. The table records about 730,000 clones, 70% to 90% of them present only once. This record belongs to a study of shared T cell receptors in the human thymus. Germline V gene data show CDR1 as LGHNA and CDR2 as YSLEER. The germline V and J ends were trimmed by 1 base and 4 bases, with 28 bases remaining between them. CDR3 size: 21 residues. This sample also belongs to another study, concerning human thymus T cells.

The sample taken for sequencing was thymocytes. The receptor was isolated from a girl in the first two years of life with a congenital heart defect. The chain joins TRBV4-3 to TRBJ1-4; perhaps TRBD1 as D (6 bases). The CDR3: CASSQGPQTRQDSKHNEKLFF. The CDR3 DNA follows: TGCGCCAGCAGCCAAGGCCCCCAAACAAGACAGGACTCAAAACATAATGAAAAACTGTTTTTT.